The sequence of this TCR beta chain was determined in a study of T cell responses to AZD1222 COVID-19 vaccine. Study-level points and caveats: The reported proportion of spike-specific TCRs targeting unmutated variant regions was nearly half.

The table came from immunoSEQ multiplex PCR; TCRdb's copy has only in-frame clones and leaves some out. The sample carries approximately 150,000 clones, roughly 94% recorded once. This CDR3 has 13 residues. Deletions cut 10 bases from V and 1 base from J, with 14 bases between. The germline CDR1 and CDR2 sequences are KGHSH and LQKENI. Turning to this clone: Its antigen is unidentified.

This specimen was peripheral blood, taken on day 0 of MenACWY control vaccination. This sequence joins TRBV18 and TRBJ2-7; D may be TRBD2 (5 bases). This TCR came from an adult in good health. This CDR3 reads CATQEDQSYEQYF. In DNA, the CDR3 is TGTGCCACTCAGGAGGACCAATCCTACGAGCAGTACTTC.